This T cell receptor (beta chain) is from a study of cytomegalovirus exposure and HLA in healthy donors. The study's findings and limits: The Asian-associated ancestry cluster reportedly had fewer N-insertions than the approximately 670-donor mean in a later analysis. Presence/absence analyses took donor sequencing depth as roughly uniform. Researchers reported in a later analysis that a missense DCLRE1C variant was tied to TCR beta V- and J-gene trimming.

Primers: 60 Vbeta forward and 13 Jbeta reverse. Clones were sequenced by immunoSEQ multiplex PCR, and TCRdb holds only the in-frame ones, with some missing. Found here are about 140,000 clones, 70% to 80% of them singletons; the top ten hold approximately 10%. The germline CDR1 and CDR2 sequences are SGHTA and FQGNSA. The CDR3 is 15 amino acids. Details on this clone: As yet, its antigen is unknown.

The donors comprised healthy bone marrow donors. This rearrangement joins TRBV7-2 to TRBJ2-5; maybe TRBD2 (6 bases). The end of the DNA is better explained by TRBJ2-7, so the J call may be wrong. The sequenced sample was PBMCs. This sequence was found in a woman aged 45-59 years in good health and CMV-seropositive. The CDR3 bases are TGTGCCAGCAGCTTCGGGGAGGCCAGTTTCTACGAGCAGTACTTC. This translates into CASSFGEASFYEQYF.